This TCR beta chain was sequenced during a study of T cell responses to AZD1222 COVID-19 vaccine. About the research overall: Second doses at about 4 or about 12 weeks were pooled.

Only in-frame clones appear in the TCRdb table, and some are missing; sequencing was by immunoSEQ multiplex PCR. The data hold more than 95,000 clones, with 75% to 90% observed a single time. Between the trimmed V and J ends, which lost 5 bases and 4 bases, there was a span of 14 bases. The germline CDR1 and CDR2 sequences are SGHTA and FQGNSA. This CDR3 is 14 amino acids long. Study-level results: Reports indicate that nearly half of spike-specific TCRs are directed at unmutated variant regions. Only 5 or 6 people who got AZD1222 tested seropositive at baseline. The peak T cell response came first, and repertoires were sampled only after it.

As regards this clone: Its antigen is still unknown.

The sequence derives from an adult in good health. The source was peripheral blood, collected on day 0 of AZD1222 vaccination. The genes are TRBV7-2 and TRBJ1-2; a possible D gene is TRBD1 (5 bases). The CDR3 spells CASSLAGRGYGYTF. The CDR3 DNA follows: TGTGCCAGCAGCCTCGCCGGTAGGGGCTATGGCTACACCTTC.